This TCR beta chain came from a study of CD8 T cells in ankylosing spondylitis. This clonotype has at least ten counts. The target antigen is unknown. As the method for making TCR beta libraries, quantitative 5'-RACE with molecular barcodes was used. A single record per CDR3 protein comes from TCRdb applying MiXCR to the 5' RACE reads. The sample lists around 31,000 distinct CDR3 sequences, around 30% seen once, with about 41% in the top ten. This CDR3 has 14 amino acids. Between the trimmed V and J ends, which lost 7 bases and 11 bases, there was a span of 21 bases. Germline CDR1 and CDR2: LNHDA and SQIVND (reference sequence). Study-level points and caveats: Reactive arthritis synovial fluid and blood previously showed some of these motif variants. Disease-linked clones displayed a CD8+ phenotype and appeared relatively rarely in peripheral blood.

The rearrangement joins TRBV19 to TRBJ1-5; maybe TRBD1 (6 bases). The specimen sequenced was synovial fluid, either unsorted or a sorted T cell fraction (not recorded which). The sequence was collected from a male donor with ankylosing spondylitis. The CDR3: CASNRRGSRQAQHF. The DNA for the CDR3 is TGTGCCAGTAATAGGAGGGGATCGCGACAGGCCCAGCATTTT.